The text below deals with one T cell receptor beta chain. These data originate in a study of blood T cell repertoires in COVID-19. Study at large: The study drew acute and convalescent COVID-19 samples from the United States, Italy and Spain. T cells, B-cell-depleted T cells, or PBMCs supplied cDNA or gDNA.

Per the study methods: Estimation of nucleated cell counts relied on the amplification of reference gene primers. Using immunoSEQ multiplex PCR, the repertoire was profiled, and TCRdb retains in-frame clones only, with some absent. V, J and clone size reflect that table, while D and trimming were determined from the DNA. Seen here are around 250,000 clones, about nine tenths observed once, and the top ten hold about 2.2%. Looked up from germline, CDR1 is MNHNY and CDR2 is SVGAGI (reference sequence). This CDR3 has 15 amino acids. Between the trimmed V and J ends, which lost 5 bases and 2 bases, there was a span of 12 bases.

This TCR came from a man in his thirties or forties who had recovered from COVID-19. Input material: peripheral blood. The chain combines TRBV6-6 with TRBJ1-4; D gene ambiguous. The CDR3 loop is CASSLRGATNEKLFF. The CDR3 DNA is TGTGCCAGCAGTCTCCGAGGAGCGACTAATGAAAAACTGTTTTTT.